Following are 5 T cell receptor beta chains from one sample sequenced in a study of follicular helper T cells after annual influenza vaccination. Described time point: 2015-2016 season, pre-vaccination. Using immunoSEQ multiplex PCR, the repertoire was profiled, and TCRdb retains in-frame clones only, with some absent. The sample carries under 7,000 clones, 82% recorded once. The sample consisted of CXCR5- memory CD4+ T cells sorted from blood, taken on the day of influenza vaccination. These receptors all stem from an adult who received the influenza vaccine.

This clone was picked up one time. The genes are TRBV7-2 and TRBJ1-1; D might be TRBD1 (5 bases). The CDR3 covers 15 residues. Germline V CDR1 and CDR2: SGHTA, FQGNSA. V lost 0 bases, J lost 1 base, and 9 bases lay in between. CDR3 nucleotides: TGTGCCAGCAGCTTAGCGATAGGACAGAACACTGAAGCTTTCTTT. This codes for CASSLAIGQNTEAFF.

V is TRBV6-6 and J is TRBJ2-5, with D possibly TRBD2 on 5 matching bases. V was trimmed by 6 bases and J by 5 bases, leaving 10 bases between them. Germline assignment: CDR1 MNHNY and CDR2 SVGAGI (reference sequence). The CDR3 length is 12 residues. CDR3 loop: CASRLPGETQYF. CDR3 bases: TGTGCCAGCAGACTTCCGGGGGAGACCCAGTACTTC.

The chain combines TRBV25-1 with TRBJ1-6, with no clear D. The V gene lost 1 base and the J gene lost 10 bases, with 8 bases spanning the gap. The CDR3 runs to 13 residues. Germline V gene lookup returns CDR1 MGHDK and CDR2 SYGVNS. The DNA for the CDR3 is TGTGCCAGCAGTGAATTGGGGAAATCACCCCTCCACTTT. This codes for CASSELGKSPLHF. The entire variable domain, with the rest obtained from reference TRBV25-1 and TRBJ1-6, is as follows: EADIYQTPRYLVIGTGKKITLECSQTMGHDKMYWYQQDPGMELHLIHYSYGVNSTEKGDLSSESTVSRIRTEHFPLTLESARPSHTSQYLCASSELGKSPLHFGNGTRLTVT.

V and J are TRBV5-1 and TRBJ2-2; maybe TRBD1 (6 bases). Trimming removed 6 bases at V and 3 bases at J, with 12 bases between. CDR3 length equals 14 residues. Germline CDR1 is SGHRS and CDR2 is YFSETQ. In nucleotides, the CDR3 is TGCGCCAGCAACAGGGACGGCGACACCGGGGAGCTGTTTTTT. It codes for CASNRDGDTGELFF.

The chain combines TRBV13 with TRBJ2-3, with a weak D call TRBD2 (5 bases). V lost 4 bases to trimming and J lost 2 bases, with 13 bases between them. The germline gives CDR1 PRHDT, CDR2 FYEKMQ (reference sequence). The CDR3 is 15 residues long. The CDR3 reads CASSYRGLNTDTQYF. CDR3 sequence (DNA): TGTGCCAGCAGCTACCGGGGTTTAAACACAGATACGCAGTATTTT. The variable domain in full, with the rest retrieved from reference TRBV13 and TRBJ2-3, is AAGVIQSPRHLIKEKRETATLKCYPIPRHDTVYWYQQGPGQDPQFLISFYEKMQSDKGSIPDRFSAQQFSDYHSELNMSSLELGDSALYFCASSYRGLNTDTQYFGPGTRLTVL.